This T cell receptor (beta chain) emerged from a study of OX40 agonist ivuxolimab in advanced cancers. Study summary: Partial responses, seen in three patients, involved one hepatocellular carcinoma and two cutaneous melanomas.

CDR1 and CDR2 (germline): SGDLS, YYNGEE. Trimming shortened V by 0 bases and J by 7 bases, and 8 bases separated the two germline ends. The CDR3 sequence is 13 residues long. Findings and caveats of the study: Certain nonresponding patients likewise had low normalized T-cell clonal expansion. CD4+ and CD8+ blood T cells expanded clonally by week 6 at 0.1 to 3.0 mg/kg.

Sampling times: baseline, cycle 4 day 1, cycle 7 day 1. This clone appeared a few times. The antigen is unknown. TCRdb's copy holds only in-frame clones and misses some; the assay was immunoSEQ multiplex PCR. The sample lists fewer than 25,000 clones, 77% occurring once. This receptor was obtained from an adult with an advanced solid tumor such as melanoma, head and neck, liver or kidney cancer. The sample in question was CD4+ or CD8+ T cells sorted from blood, obtained in a trial of the OX40 agonist ivuxolimab. J is TRBJ1-5 and V is TRBV9; tentative D call: TRBD1 (5 bases). CDR3 DNA: TGTGCCAGCAGCGTAGGCGAGGGGCAGCCCCAGCATTTT. This gives the protein CASSVGEGQPQHF.